This T cell receptor beta chain originates from a study of T cell repertoires in cytomegalovirus infection (dated by TCRdb to the late 2010s). About the investigation overall: The peptide stimulations were aimed at well-studied HLA-B-restricted epitopes as well as recently identified HLA-C-restricted CMV epitopes, whose presentation resists viral immunomodulation. The HLA type of each donor mattered for the analysis, because public TCR beta signatures pointed to carriage of CMV infection along with the matching HLA type. Overall study results and their limits: In the ex vivo response, HLA-C-restricted CMV-specific TCR beta clonotypes were dominant, and in two of eight donors the single most frequent clonotype came from this HLA-C-restricted group. In both this cohort and an independent cohort of 300 to 450 donors, the cumulative frequency of public TCR beta family members distinguished carriers of CMV infection plus the relevant HLA type.

The CDR3, cysteine through phenylalanine, is 16 amino acids long. Just CDR3 DNA is preserved here, 48 bases in frame from base 1. V loses 3 bases, J loses 0 bases, and the germline ends lie 11 bases apart. CDR1 and CDR2 are drawn from the germline V gene (reference sequence): LNHDA, SQIVND. What this sample's treatment or condition label stands for: in vitro stimulation with specific CMV peptide epitopes to enrich CMV-specific T cells. Sequenced on an Illumina HiSeq 1500. TCRdb ran its own pipeline on the public reads, namely fastp trimming at Q25 and MiXCR clone calling, and kept in-frame beta chains. Rows with one shared CDR3 protein collapse into an entry with the most common genes and DNA. The sample table contains around 300,000 distinct CDR3 sequences; only one count was recorded for around 25% of them. Approximately 12% of the sample comes from the top ten. This clonotype has only one observation. The clone's antigen remains unknown. Per-base quality was not reported, and no clone a single base away is much larger than it. A single read counts as weak evidence.

This chain joins TRBV19 to TRBJ1-4; no D gene can be assigned with confidence. The receptor comes from a human donor in good health (CMV status not recorded). Some clones in this sample may be carry-over from other donors' samples. The sequencing here drew on cultured PBMCs, taken from culture after CMV antigen stimulation. The CDR3 loop reads CASSIYGSATNEKLFF. Read as DNA, the sequence is TGTGCCAGTAGTATCTACGGGAGTGCAACTAATGAAAAACTGTTTTTT. The variable domain in full, with residues beyond the CDR3 obtained from the reference TRBV19 and TRBJ1-4 genes, is DGGITQSPKYLFRKEGQNVTLSCEQNLNHDAMYWYRQDPGQGLRLIYYSQIVNDFQKGDIAEGYSVSREKKESFPLTVTSAQKNPTAFYLCASSIYGSATNEKLFFGSGTQLSVL.